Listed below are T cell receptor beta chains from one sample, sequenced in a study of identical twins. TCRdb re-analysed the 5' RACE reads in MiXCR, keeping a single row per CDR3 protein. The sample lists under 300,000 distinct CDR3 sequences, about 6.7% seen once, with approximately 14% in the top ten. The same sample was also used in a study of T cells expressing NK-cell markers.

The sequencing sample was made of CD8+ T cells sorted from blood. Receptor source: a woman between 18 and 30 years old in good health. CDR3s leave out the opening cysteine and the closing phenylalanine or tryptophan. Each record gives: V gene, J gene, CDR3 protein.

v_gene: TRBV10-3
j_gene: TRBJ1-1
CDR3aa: AISGPSRDTEAF

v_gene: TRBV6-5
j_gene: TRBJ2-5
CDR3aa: ASSPGEGTQY

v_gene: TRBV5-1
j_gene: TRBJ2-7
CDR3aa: ASSQTGLHEQY

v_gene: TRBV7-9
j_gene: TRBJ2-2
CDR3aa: ASGGLDTGELF

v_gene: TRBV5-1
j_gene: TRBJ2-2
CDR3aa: ASSFSGRAAGELF

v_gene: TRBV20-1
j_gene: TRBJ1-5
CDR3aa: SAKYHQNRVDQPQH

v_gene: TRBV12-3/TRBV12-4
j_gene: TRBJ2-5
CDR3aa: ASSEQGGETQY

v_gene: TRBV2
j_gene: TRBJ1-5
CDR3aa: ASSEGPGGRDQPQH

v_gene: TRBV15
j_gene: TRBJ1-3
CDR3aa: ATSRATSGNTIY

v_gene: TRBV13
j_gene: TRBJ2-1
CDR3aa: ASSGGFYNEQF

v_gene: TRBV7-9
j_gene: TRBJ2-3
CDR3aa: ASSQQGVTDTQY

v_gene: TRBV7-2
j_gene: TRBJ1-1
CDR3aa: ASSPAGYAEAF

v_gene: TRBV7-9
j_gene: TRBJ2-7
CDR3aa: ASSFDRAHEQY

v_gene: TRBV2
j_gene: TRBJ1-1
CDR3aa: ATEEGNTEAF

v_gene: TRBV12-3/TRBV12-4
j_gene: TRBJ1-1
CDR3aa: ASSYGGLNTEAF

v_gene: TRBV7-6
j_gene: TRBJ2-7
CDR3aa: ASALGPGQGFSEQY

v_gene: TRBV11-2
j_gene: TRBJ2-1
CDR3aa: ASSLVLKEQF

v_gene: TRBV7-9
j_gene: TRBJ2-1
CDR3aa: ASSSGLLEQF

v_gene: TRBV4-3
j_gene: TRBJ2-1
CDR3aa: ASSQDPGRAPYNEQF

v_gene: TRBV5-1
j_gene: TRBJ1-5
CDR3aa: ASSLTPESNQPQH

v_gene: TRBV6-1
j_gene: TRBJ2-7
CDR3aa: ASSAPGTYSYEQY

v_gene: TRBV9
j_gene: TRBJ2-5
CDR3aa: ASSASGLAVSGETQY

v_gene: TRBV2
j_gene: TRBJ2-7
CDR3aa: ASGTSGDEQY

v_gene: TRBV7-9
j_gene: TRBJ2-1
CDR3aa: ASSHRLAAVNEQF

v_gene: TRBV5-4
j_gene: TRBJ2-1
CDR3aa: ASSLSPHEQF